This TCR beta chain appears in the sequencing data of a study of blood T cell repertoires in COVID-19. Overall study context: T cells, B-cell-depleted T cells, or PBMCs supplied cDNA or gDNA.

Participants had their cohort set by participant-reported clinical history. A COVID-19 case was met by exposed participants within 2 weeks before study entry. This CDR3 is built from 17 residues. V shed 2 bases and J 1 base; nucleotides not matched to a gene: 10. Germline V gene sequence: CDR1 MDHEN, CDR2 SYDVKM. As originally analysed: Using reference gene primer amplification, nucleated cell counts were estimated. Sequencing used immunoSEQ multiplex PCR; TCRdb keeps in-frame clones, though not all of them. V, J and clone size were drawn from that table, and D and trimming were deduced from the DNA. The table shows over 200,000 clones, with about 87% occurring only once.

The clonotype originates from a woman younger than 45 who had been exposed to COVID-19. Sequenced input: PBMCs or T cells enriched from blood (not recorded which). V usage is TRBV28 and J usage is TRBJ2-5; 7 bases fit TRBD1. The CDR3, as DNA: TGTGCCAGCAGTTTAAATTTCGGGACAGATCTCCAAGAGACCCAGTACTTC. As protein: CASSLNFGTDLQETQYF.